Listed below are T cell receptor beta chains from one sample, sequenced in a study of blood T cell repertoires in COVID-19. TCRdb's table, derived via immunoSEQ multiplex PCR, lists solely in-frame clones and lacks some. Altogether some 150,000 clones are present, more than 75% being singletons, with the ten largest covering 8% to 9.5%. The sample comprised peripheral blood. Source of these receptors: a woman in her 70s with acute or convalescent COVID-19. The conserved cysteine and the conserved F or W are not part of the CDR3 here.

v_gene	j_gene	CDR3aa
TRBV6-5	TRBJ2-3	ASARGDTQY
TRBV7-2	TRBJ1-4	ASSSVGGTNEKLF
TRBV25-1	TRBJ2-7	ASSDRVAWEQY
TRBV29-1	TRBJ2-1	SAETRGRGGQF
TRBV2	TRBJ2-2	ASRNSGGANTGELF
TRBV19	TRBJ2-5	ASGSGGRETQY
TRBV7-2	TRBJ1-1	ASSFTGQGGAAF
TRBV28	TRBJ1-5	ASTVSNQPQH
TRBV2	TRBJ1-1	ASSTPGQGPYTEAF
TRBV7-9	TRBJ2-7	ASSVHDRSYEQY
TRBV6-1	TRBJ1-6	ASSEGDRGNSPLH
TRBV18	TRBJ1-1	ASSPTTGINTEAF
TRBV5-1	TRBJ1-6	ASSRDTHNSPLH
TRBV9	TRBJ1-3	ASSAFDRASGNTIY
TRBV28	TRBJ2-3	ASSFPFTGVKRDTQY
TRBV19	TRBJ1-5	ASQDSLLPLRYSNQPQH
TRBV7-2	TRBJ1-3	ASSLGQGALGNTIY
TRBV6-1	TRBJ2-7	ASSELPYEQY
TRBV7-2	TRBJ2-7	ASSWVGLAAPTEQY
TRBV19	TRBJ2-7	ASSAEGRGYYEQY
TRBV30	TRBJ1-2	AWSLQGANYGYT
TRBV7-2	TRBJ2-3	ASSLAGRAQY
TRBV4-3	TRBJ1-4	ASSQDRGLGEKLF
TRBV6-1	TRBJ2-1	ASSVPRAGGDNEQF
TRBV4-2	TRBJ1-1	ASSQRTTAQNTEAF
TRBV27	TRBJ2-7	ASSLKRGYEQY
TRBV7-9	TRBJ2-7	ASSNRQGLHEQY
TRBV19	TRBJ2-1	ASSILLAGGNEQF
TRBV11-2	TRBJ1-1	ASSFRGVVAGYDTEAF
TRBV7-2	TRBJ2-1	ASSSFSEQF
TRBV19	TRBJ2-3	ATSPGRGDTQY
TRBV28	TRBJ2-4	ASSSGQGQGGAKNIQY
TRBV7-9	TRBJ1-1	ASSSIEFGAEAF
TRBV6-5	TRBJ2-7	ASSSRGLEGYEQY
TRBV4-1	TRBJ2-3	ASSKEGHTTDTQY
TRBV28	TRBJ2-7	ASRTGTGFYEQY
TRBV9	TRBJ1-3	ASSPGNTIY
TRBV5-1	TRBJ2-3	ASSIRTGGAPDTQY
TRBV28	TRBJ1-2	ASSLRRPDNGYT